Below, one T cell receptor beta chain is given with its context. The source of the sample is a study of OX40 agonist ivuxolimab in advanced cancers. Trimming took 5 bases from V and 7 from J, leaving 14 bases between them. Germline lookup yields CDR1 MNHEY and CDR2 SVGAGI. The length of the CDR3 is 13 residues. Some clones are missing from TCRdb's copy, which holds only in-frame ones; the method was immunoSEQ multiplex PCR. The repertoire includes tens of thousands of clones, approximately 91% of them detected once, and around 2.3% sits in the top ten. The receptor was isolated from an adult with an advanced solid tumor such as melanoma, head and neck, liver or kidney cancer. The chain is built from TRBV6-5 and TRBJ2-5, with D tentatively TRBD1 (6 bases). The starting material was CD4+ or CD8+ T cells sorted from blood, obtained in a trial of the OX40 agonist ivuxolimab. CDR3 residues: CASSTAGVGTQYF. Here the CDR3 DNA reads TGTGCCAGCAGTACAGCAGGGGTAGGGACCCAGTACTTC.